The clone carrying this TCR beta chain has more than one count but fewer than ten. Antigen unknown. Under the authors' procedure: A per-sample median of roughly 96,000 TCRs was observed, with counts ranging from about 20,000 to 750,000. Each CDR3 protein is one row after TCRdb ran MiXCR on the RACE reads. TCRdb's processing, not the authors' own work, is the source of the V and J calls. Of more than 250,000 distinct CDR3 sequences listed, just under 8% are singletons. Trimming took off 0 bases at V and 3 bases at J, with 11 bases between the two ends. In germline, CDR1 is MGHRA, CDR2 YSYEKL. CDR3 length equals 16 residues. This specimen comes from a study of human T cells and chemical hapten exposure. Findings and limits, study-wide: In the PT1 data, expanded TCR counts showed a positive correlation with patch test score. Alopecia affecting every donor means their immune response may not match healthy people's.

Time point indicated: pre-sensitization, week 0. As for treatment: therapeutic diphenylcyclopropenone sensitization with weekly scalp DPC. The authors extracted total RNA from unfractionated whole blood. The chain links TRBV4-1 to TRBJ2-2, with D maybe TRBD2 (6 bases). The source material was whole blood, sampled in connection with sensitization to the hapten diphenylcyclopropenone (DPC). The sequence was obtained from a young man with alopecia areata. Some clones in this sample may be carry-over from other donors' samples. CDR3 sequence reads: CASSQDPRGYTGELFF. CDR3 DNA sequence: TGCGCCAGCAGCCAAGATCCACGGGGGTACACCGGGGAGCTGTTTTTT.